The clone carrying this T cell receptor beta chain came up once. The antigen is unknown. The source of the sample is a study of T cell responses to AZD1222 COVID-19 vaccine. The wider study: Second-dose groups at about 4 or about 12 weeks were pooled. Study outcomes and limitations: Repertoires were sampled only after the peak T cell response. Donors were chiefly white British, with a greater number of females, and clonal diversity was perhaps underestimated. Per reports, nearly half of all spike-specific TCRs target regions that are unmutated in variants.

TCRdb's copy holds only in-frame clones and misses some; the assay was immunoSEQ multiplex PCR. The table lists 130,000 to 150,000 clones, roughly 90% of them singletons. This CDR3 comprises 13 residues. Trimming took 5 bases from V and 4 from J, leaving 12 bases between them. Germline V gene data show CDR1 as SGHKS and CDR2 as YYEKEE (reference sequence). The gene calls are TRBV5-5 and TRBJ1-2; weak D call: TRBD1 (5 bases). The TCR comes from an adult in good health. The specimen was peripheral blood, collected on day 0 of AZD1222 vaccination. CDR3 bases: TGTGCCAGCAGTCCCCAAGGGACCTATGGCTACACCTTC. Protein sequence: CASSPQGTYGYTF.